This T cell receptor beta chain originates from a study of blood T cell repertoires in COVID-19. Those who participated ranged in age from roughly 18 to 100 years and resided in approximately 26 US areas. V lost 1 base and J 1 base, leaving 12 bases between the germline ends. This CDR3 contains 15 residues. Germline V gene sequence: CDR1 SGHTS, CDR2 YDEGEE. The authors' processing: Reference gene primer amplification gave estimated nucleated cell counts. Here immunoSEQ multiplex PCR was the method, and the copy in TCRdb shows in-frame clones only, minus some. V and J calls and clone size come straight from that table; D and trimming were deduced from the DNA. The data hold a few hundred thousand clones, with 86% observed a single time. This clone was observed a single time.

Specimen: PBMCs or T cells enriched from blood (not recorded which). The chain couples TRBV5-8 to TRBJ2-7, with D unclear. The receptor was isolated from a man aged 25-40 years who had recovered from COVID-19. This chain's CDR3 is CASSLWAPLSYEQYF. The DNA for the CDR3 is TGTGCCAGCAGCTTGTGGGCACCTTTATCCTACGAGCAGTACTTC.